The clone carrying this T cell receptor beta chain has only a few counts. This specimen belongs to a study of response to subunit inactivated influenza vaccine. TCRdb re-analysed the RT-PCR reads in MiXCR, keeping a single row per CDR3 protein. The sample records approximately 490,000 distinct CDR3 sequences, 7.2% being singletons. This sequence was found in a man between 50 and 69 years old who received an inactivated influenza vaccine. The source was PBMCs from blood, collected roughly 24 months after vaccination.

This CDR3 reads CASSLADRDEQYF. CDR3 bases: TGCGCCAGCAGCTTGGCTGACAGGGACGAGCAGTACTTC. This chain uses TRBV5-1 with TRBJ2-7, with 7 bases fitting TRBD1. V shed 0 bases, J shed 5 bases, and the junction held 2 bases outside the gene matches. The CDR3 has 13 amino acids. Germline-derived CDR1 and CDR2 are SGHRS and YFSETQ. The full variable domain, completed using reference TRBV5-1 and TRBJ2-7, is KAGVTQTPRYLIKTRGQQVTLSCSPISGHRSVSWYQQTPGQGLQFLFEYFSETQRNKGNFPGRFSGRQFSNSRSEMNVSTLELGDSALYLCASSLADRDEQYFGPGTRLTVT.